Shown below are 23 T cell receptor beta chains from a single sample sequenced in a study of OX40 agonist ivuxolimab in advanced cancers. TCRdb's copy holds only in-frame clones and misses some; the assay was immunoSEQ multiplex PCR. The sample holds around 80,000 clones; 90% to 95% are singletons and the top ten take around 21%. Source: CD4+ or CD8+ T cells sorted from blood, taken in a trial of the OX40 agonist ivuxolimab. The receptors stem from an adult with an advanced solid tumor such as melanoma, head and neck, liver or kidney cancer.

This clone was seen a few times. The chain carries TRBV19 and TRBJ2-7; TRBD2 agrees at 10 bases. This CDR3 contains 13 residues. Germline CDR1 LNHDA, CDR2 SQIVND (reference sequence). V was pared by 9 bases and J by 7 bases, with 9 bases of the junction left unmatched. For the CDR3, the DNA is TGTGCCAGCCTCGGGACTAGCGAGAGTGAGCAGTACTTC. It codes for CASLGTSESEQYF.

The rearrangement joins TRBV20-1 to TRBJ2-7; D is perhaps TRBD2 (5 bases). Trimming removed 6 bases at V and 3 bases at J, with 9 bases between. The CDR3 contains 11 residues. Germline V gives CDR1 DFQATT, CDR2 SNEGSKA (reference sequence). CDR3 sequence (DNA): TGCAGTGCCCATACTAGCTACGAGCAGTACTTC. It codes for CSAHTSYEQYF.

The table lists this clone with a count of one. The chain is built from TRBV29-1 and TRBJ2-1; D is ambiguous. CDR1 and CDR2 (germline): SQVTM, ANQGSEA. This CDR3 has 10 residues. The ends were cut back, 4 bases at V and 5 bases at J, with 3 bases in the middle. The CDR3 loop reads CSVGDNEQFF. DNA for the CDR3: TGCAGCGTTGGGGACAATGAGCAGTTCTTC.

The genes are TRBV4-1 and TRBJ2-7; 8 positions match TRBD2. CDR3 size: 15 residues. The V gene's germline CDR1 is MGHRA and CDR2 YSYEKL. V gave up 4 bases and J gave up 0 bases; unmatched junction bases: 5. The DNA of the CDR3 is TGCGCCAGCAGCCCTATAGCGGGGAGCTCCTACGAGCAGTACTTC. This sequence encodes CASSPIAGSSYEQYF.

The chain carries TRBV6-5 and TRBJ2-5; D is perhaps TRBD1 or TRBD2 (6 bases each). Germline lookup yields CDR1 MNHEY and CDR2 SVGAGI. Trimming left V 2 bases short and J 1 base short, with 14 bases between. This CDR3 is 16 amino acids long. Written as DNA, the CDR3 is TGTGCCAGCAGTTACAGGGAGTGGGGGGCCCAAGAGACCCAGTACTTC. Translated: CASSYREWGAQETQYF.

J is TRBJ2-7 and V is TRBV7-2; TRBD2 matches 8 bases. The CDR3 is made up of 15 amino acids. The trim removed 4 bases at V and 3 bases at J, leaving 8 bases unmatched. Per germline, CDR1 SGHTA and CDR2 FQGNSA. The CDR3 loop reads CASSSHSAGVYEQYF. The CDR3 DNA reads TGTGCCAGCAGCTCCCACTCAGCGGGAGTCTACGAGCAGTACTTC.

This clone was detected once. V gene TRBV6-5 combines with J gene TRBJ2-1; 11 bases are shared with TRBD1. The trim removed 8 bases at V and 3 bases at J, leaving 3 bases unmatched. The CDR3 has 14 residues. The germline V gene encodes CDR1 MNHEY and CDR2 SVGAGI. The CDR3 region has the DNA TGTGCCAGCTTCGGGACAGGGGGCTACAATGAGCAGTTCTTC. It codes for CASFGTGGYNEQFF.

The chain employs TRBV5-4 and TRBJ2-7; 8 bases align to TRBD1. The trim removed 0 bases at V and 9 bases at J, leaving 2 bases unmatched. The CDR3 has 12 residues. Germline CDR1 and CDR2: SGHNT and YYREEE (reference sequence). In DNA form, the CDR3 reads TGTGCCAGCAGCTTGGGGACAGGGAGGCAGTACTTC. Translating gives CASSLGTGRQYF.

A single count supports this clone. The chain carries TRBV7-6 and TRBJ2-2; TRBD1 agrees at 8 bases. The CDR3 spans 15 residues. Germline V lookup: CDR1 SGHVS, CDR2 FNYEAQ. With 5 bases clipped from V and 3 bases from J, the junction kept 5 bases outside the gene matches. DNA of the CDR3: TGTGCCAGCAGCCCCGGACAGGGCCACACCGGGGAGCTGTTTTTT. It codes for CASSPGQGHTGELFF. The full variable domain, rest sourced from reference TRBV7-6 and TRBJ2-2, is GAGVSQSPRYKVTKRGQDVALRCDPISGHVSLYWYRQALGQGPEFLTYFNYEAQQDKSGLPNDRFSAERPEGSISTLTIQRTEQRDSAMYRCASSPGQGHTGELFFGEGSRLTVL.

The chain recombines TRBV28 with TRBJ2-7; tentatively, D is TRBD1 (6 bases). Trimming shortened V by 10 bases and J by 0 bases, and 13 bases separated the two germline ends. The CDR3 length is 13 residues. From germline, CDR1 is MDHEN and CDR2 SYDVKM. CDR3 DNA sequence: TGTGCCATCCGGACAGTCAGCTCCTACGAGCAGTACTTC. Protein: CAIRTVSSYEQYF.

This chain's CDR3 is CASSRIGYNQPQHF. DNA for the CDR3: TGTGCCAGCAGTCGGATAGGTTACAATCAGCCCCAGCATTTT. The genes are TRBV27 and TRBJ1-5, with D unclear. The CDR3 is 14 amino acids. Trimming cost V 5 bases and J 3 bases, with 11 bases left between them. Germline V gene data show CDR1 as MNHEY and CDR2 as SMNVEV (reference sequence).

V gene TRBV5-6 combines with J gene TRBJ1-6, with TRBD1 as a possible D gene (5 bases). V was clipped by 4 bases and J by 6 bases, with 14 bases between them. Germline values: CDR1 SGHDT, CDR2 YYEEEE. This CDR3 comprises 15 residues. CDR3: CASSRTPGANSPLHF. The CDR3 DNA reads TGTGCCAGCAGCCGAACACCCGGGGCTAATTCACCCCTCCACTTT.

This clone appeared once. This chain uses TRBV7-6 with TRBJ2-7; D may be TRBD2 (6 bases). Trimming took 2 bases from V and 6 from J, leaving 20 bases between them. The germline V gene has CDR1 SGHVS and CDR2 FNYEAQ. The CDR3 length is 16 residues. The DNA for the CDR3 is TGTGCCAGCAGCTTATTACCCGACGGGGGTCCGGCCGAGCAGTACTTC. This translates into CASSLLPDGGPAEQYF. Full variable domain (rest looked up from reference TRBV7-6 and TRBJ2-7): GAGVSQSPRYKVTKRGQDVALRCDPISGHVSLYWYRQALGQGPEFLTYFNYEAQQDKSGLPNDRFSAERPEGSISTLTIQRTEQRDSAMYRCASSLLPDGGPAEQYFGPGTRLTVT.

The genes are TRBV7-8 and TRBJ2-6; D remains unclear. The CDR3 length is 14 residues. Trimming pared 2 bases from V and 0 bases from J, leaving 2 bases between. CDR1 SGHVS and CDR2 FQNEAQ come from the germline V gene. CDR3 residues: CASSLSSGANVLTF. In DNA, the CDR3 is TGTGCCAGCAGCTTATCCTCTGGGGCCAACGTCCTGACTTTC.

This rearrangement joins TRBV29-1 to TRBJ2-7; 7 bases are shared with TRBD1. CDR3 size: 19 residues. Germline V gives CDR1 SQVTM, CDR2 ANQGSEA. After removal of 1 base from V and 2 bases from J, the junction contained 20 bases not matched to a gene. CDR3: CSVEAWGDNEDRVTYEQYF. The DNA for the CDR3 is TGCAGCGTTGAAGCTTGGGGAGACAATGAAGACAGGGTTACCTACGAGCAGTACTTC.

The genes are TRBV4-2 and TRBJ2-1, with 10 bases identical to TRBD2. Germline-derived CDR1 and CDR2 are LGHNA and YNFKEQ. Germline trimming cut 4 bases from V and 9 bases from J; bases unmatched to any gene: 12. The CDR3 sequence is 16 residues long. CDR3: CASSPEGLAGAAEQFF. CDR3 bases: TGTGCCAGCAGCCCCGAGGGCCTAGCGGGAGCGGCTGAGCAGTTCTTC.

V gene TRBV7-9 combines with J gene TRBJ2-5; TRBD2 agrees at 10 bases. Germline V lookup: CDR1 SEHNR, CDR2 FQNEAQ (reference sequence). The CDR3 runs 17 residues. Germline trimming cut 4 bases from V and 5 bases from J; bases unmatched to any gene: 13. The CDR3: CASSSPPIAGGRETQYF. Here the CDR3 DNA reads TGTGCCAGCAGCTCCCCCCCTATAGCGGGAGGTCGGGAGACCCAGTACTTC.

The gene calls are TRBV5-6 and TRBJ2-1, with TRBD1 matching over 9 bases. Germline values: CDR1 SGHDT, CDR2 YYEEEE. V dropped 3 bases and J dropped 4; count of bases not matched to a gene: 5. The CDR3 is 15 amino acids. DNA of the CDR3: TGTGCCAGCAGCTCCGGACAGGGGTTGTACAATGAGCAGTTCTTC. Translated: CASSSGQGLYNEQFF. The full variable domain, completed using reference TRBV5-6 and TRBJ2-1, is DAGVTQSPTHLIKTRGQQVTLRCSPKSGHDTVSWYQQALGQGPQFIFQYYEEEERQRGNFPDRFSGHQFPNYSSELNVNALLLGDSALYLCASSSGQGLYNEQFFGPGTRLTVL.

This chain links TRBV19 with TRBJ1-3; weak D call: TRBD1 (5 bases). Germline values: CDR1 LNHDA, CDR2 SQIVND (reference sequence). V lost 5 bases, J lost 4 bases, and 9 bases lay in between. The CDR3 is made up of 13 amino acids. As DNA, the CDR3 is TGTGCCAGTAGTCCCCGGGGGGGAAACACCATATATTTT. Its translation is CASSPRGGNTIYF.

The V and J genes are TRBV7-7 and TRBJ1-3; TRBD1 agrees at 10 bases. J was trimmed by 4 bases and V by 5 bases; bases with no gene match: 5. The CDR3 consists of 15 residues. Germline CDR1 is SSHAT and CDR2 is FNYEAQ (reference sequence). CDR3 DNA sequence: TGTGCCAGCAGCCAAGGGACAGGGGTCGGAAACACCATATATTTT. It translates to CASSQGTGVGNTIYF.

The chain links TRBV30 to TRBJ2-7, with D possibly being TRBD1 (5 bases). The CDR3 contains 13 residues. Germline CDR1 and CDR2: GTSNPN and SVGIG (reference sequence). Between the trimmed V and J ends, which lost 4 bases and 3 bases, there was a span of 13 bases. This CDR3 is CAWMAPDSYEQYF. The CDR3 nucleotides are TGTGCCTGGATGGCCCCAGACAGCTACGAGCAGTACTTC.

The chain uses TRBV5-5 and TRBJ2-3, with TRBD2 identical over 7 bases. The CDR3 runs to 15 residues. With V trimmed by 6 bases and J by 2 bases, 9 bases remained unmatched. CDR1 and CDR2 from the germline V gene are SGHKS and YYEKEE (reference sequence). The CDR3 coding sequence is TGTGCCAGCACCCTTTGGGAGGGGAACACAGATACGCAGTATTTT. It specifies CASTLWEGNTDTQYF. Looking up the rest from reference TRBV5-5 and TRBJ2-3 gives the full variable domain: DAGVTQSPTHLIKTRGQQVTLRCSPISGHKSVSWYQQVLGQGPQFIFQYYEKEERGRGNFPDRFSARQFPNYSSELNVNALLLGDSALYLCASTLWEGNTDTQYFGPGTRLTVL.

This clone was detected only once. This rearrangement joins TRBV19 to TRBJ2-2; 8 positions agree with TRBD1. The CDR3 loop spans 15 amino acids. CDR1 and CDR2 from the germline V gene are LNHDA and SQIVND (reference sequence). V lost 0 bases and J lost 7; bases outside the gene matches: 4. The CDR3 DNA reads TGTGCCAGTAGTATAGACAGGGGGCGTAGCGGGGAGCTGTTTTTT. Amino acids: CASSIDRGRSGELFF.